This T cell receptor (beta chain) was retrieved from a study of PD-1 blockade in classical Hodgkin lymphoma. Profiling relied on immunoSEQ multiplex PCR, and the TCRdb table lists in-frame clones only, not all of them. This sample has about 64,000 clones; around nine tenths occur once, and the top ten carry approximately 8%. Time point defined: cycle 4 day 1 (C4D1), after more than five weeks of nivolumab. Relapse was seen in all patients after autologous stem cell transplantation, and brentuximab vedotin exposure was variable. The study recorded best responses of complete response, partial response or progressive disease. A word on this clone: The target antigen is unknown.

Whole-study findings and limits: Possible causes of repertoire differences, disease activity or prior therapy, remain undefined. Complete responders had baseline diversity similar to newly diagnosed patients.

V lost 5 bases to trimming and J lost 6 bases, with 26 bases between them. Germline values: CDR1 SGHVS, CDR2 FNYEAQ. The CDR3 extends over 18 amino acids. The sample here was peripheral blood mononuclear cells (PBMCs), taken before the fourth cycle of nivolumab. The V and J genes are TRBV7-6 and TRBJ2-1; tentative D call: TRBD1 (9 bases). The origin of this receptor is a human donor with classical Hodgkin lymphoma. This CDR3 reads CASSLTVGGGQGGNEQFF. The CDR3, as DNA: TGTGCCAGCAGCCTGACCGTCGGGGGGGGACAGGGCGGCAATGAGCAGTTCTTC. Full variable domain (outside the CDR3, taken from reference TRBV7-6 and TRBJ2-1): GAGVSQSPRYKVTKRGQDVALRCDPISGHVSLYWYRQALGQGPEFLTYFNYEAQQDKSGLPNDRFSAERPEGSISTLTIQRTEQRDSAMYRCASSLTVGGGQGGNEQFFGPGTRLTVL.